This T cell receptor (beta chain) was identified during a study of graft-versus-host responses after intestinal transplantation. For this clone: Its specificity is unknown.

From germline, CDR1 is SEHNR and CDR2 FQNEAQ (reference sequence). V was pared by 6 bases and J by 4 bases, with 9 bases of the junction left unmatched. CDR3 length: 15 amino acids. Sequencing was performed with immunoSEQ multiplex PCR; in TCRdb, only in-frame clones are kept and a portion is missing. The sample comprises roughly 110,000 clones, 87% of which are singletons, and about 0.7% rests with the top ten. This rearrangement joins TRBV7-9 to TRBJ2-7; 10 nucleotides agree with TRBD1. The receptor was isolated from a human donor who was the organ donor for an intestinal transplant. Sequencing was performed on unstimulated CD4+ T cells sorted from spleen or lymph node cells, taken before transplant. The CDR3 spells CASSPTGTGVYEQYF. As DNA, the CDR3 is TGTGCCAGCAGTCCAACCGGGACAGGGGTGTACGAGCAGTACTTC.